The rows below give T cell receptor beta chains drawn from one sample of a study of cytomegalovirus exposure and HLA in healthy donors. The repertoire was sequenced with immunoSEQ multiplex PCR; TCRdb's copy has only in-frame clones and lacks some. The sample lists some 69,000 clones; 65% to 70% were seen once. Sequencing used PBMCs. The receptors shown here come from a male donor in good health and CMV-seropositive. The CDR3 runs from the conserved cysteine through the conserved F or W. D genes are given only for firm matches. The listing skips clone size in some rows; elsewhere it reads once, few, many or a size class.

abundance	d_gene	j_gene	v_gene	CDR3nt	CDR3aa
NA	NA	TRBJ2-7	TRBV7-6	TGTGCCAGCAGCAGGGGGTTCTCCTACGAGCAGTACTTC	CASSRGFSYEQYF
few	TRBD1	TRBJ1-3	TRBV5-4	TGTGCCAGCAGCTGGGACAGGCGCCTTTCTGGAAACACCATATATTTT	CASSWDRRLSGNTIYF
once	TRBD2	TRBJ2-1	TRBV15	TGTGCCACCAGCAGAGATGTGGAGGCGGGAGAGGAGCAGTTCTTC	CATSRDVEAGEEQFF
NA	NA	TRBJ2-5	TRBV13	TGTGCCAGCAGCTCCTCTTGGAGGGACCAAGAGACCCAGTACTTC	CASSSSWRDQETQYF
medium-sized	NA	TRBJ2-7	TRBV12-2	TGTGCAAGTCGCCCCCGGGCGAGGGGGCCCTCCTACGAGCAGTACTTC	CASRPRARGPSYEQYF
once	NA	TRBJ1-1	TRBV18	TGTGCCAGCTCACCGTGGGGGGGAGGCACTGAAGCTTTCTTT	CASSPWGGGTEAFF
NA	NA	TRBJ2-6	TRBV6-1	TGTGCCAGCAGTCGACAGCTCTCTGGGGCCAACGTCCTGACTTTC	CASSRQLSGANVLTF
NA	NA	TRBJ2-7	TRBV6-4	TGTGCCAGCAGTGTTATGAGGTCCCGAATCTACTACGAGCAGTACTTC	CASSVMRSRIYYEQYF
NA	NA	TRBJ1-1	TRBV6-5	TGTGCCAGCAGTTACTCGATTGACACCACTAACACTGAAGCTTTCTTT	CASSYSIDTTNTEAFF
NA	TRBD1	TRBJ1-2	TRBV5-8	TGTGCCAGCAGCTTGGCCGAGACAGGGACCTATGGCTACACCTTC	CASSLAETGTYGYTF
few	NA	TRBJ2-3	TRBV2	TGTGCCAGCTGCAGGGGTTTTTCCACAGATACGCAGTATTTT	CASCRGFSTDTQYF
NA	NA	TRBJ1-1	TRBV27	TGTGCCAGCAGTTTCTCACTGCCAGGGCCCGAAGCTTTCTTT	CASSFSLPGPEAFF
NA	NA	TRBJ2-7	TRBV6-1	TGTGCCAGCAGTGATAATACGGGGACCTACGAGCAGTACTTC	CASSDNTGTYEQYF
NA	NA	TRBJ2-5	TRBV10-3	TGTGCCATCAGTGATCGGGAGACCCAGTACTTC	CAISDRETQYF
NA	TRBD1	TRBJ2-7	TRBV5-1	TGCGCCAGCAGCGGGACAGGGGACGCCTACGAGCAGTACTTC	CASSGTGDAYEQYF
NA	TRBD2	TRBJ2-5	TRBV9	TGTGCCAGCAGCCCTTTTCCCGGGACTAGCGGGGGGGCACAAGAGACCCAGTACTTC	CASSPFPGTSGGAQETQYF
NA	TRBD1	TRBJ2-7	TRBV5-1	TGCGCCAGCAGGAGACAGGGGGCGCAAGAGCAGTACTTC	CASRRQGAQEQYF
few	TRBD1	TRBJ1-1	TRBV30	TGTGCCTGGAGACCCCCGGACAGGGCGAACACTGAAGCTTTCTTT	CAWRPPDRANTEAFF
NA	NA	TRBJ2-7	TRBV20-1	TGCAGTGGAGGTCAGTACTACGAGCAGTACTTC	CSGGQYYEQYF
few	NA	TRBJ1-3	TRBV4-3	TGCGCCAGCAGCCAAAGCGGGCACGACGGAAACACCATATATTTT	CASSQSGHDGNTIYF
NA	NA	TRBJ2-1	TRBV5-5	TGTGCCAGCAGCTTGGGCCCCGCGGCCCAATATGAGCAGTTCTTC	CASSLGPAAQYEQFF
NA	NA	TRBJ2-2	TRBV29-1	TGCAGCGTTGTTTTAGGGGATACCGGGGAGCTGTTTTTT	CSVVLGDTGELFF
NA	TRBD2	TRBJ2-1	TRBV30	TGTGCCTGGAGTGTGAAGACTAGCGGGAGAGGGGAGCAGTTCTTC	CAWSVKTSGRGEQFF
NA	TRBD2	TRBJ2-7	TRBV15	TGTGCCACCAGCAGGACAACTAGCGGCCCCTACTACGAGCAGTACTTC	CATSRTTSGPYYEQYF
NA	NA	TRBJ2-3	TRBV27	TGTGCCAGCAGTCGAGGACTGACTAGCACAGATACGCAGTATTTT	CASSRGLTSTDTQYF
NA	TRBD1	TRBJ1-2	TRBV7-9	TGTGCCAGCAGCCCTGAGACAGGGCCCTATGGCTACACCTTC	CASSPETGPYGYTF
once	NA	TRBJ2-3	TRBV5-6	TGTGCCAGCAGCTTGGTTGCGGCCTCAGATACGCAGTATTTT	CASSLVAASDTQYF